This TCR beta chain originates from a study of early T cells in non-severe SARS-CoV-2 infection. In its sample, this clonotype was seen many times. As yet, its antigen is unknown. The V and J ends lost 3 bases and 1 base respectively, with 11 bases between them. The CDR3 totals 15 residues. Germline V gene data show CDR1 as WNHNN and CDR2 as SYGVQD (reference sequence). TCRdb reprocessed the 5' RACE reads with MiXCR, giving one entry per CDR3 protein. The sample lists 40,000 to 60,000 distinct CDR3 sequences, approximately 7.5% occurring once. The study, taken as a whole, reports: Matching against VDJdb likely underestimated virus-specific expansions, favoring anti-spike CD8.

Sequencing was performed on whole blood. The chain carries TRBV10-1 and TRBJ2-3, with a tentative D call TRBD1 (6 bases). The clonotype was recovered from an adult who was a healthcare worker with PCR-confirmed SARS-CoV-2 infection or an uninfected control (not recorded which). The CDR3 nucleotides are TGCGCCAGCAGTGATAGGGGACAAGGCACAGATACGCAGTATTTT. This translates into CASSDRGQGTDTQYF.